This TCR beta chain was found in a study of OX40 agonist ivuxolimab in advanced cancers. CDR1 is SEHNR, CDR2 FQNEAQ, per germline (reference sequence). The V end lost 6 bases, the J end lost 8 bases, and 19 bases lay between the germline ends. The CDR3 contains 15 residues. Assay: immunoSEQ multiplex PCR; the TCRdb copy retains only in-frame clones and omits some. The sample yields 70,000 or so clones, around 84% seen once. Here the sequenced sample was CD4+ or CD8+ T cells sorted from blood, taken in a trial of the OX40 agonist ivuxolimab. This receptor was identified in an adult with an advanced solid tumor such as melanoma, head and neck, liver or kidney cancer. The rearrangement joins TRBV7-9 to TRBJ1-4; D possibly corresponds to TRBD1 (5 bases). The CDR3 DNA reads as TGTGCCAGCAGGCGATTAGGGGCGCGGGGAGAAAAACTGTTTTTT. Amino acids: CASRRLGARGEKLFF. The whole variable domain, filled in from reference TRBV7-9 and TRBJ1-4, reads DTGVSQNPRHKITKRGQNVTFRCDPISEHNRLYWYRQTLGQGPEFLTYFQNEAQLEKSRLLSDRFSAERPKGSFSTLEIQRTEQGDSAMYLCASRRLGARGEKLFFGSGTQLSVL.